This T cell receptor beta chain was captured by sequencing in a study of shared clonotypes between healthy human individuals. Naive CD8 populations comprised CD45RO-negative cells positively selected for CCR7, excluding terminally differentiated effector memory CD45RA+ cells. Points from the study as a whole: Deeper or shallower sequencing was expected to change how clonotypes are shared among donors.

Germline values: CDR1 MNHEY, CDR2 SMNVEV (reference sequence). The CDR3 runs 14 residues. V shed 6 bases, J shed 3 bases, and the junction held 4 bases outside the gene matches. Notes on this clone: Its antigen remains unknown.

Clones were read by immunoSEQ multiplex PCR, and TCRdb kept only the in-frame ones, dropping some. This sample carries around 650,000 clones, roughly 96% of them seen once, and the ten largest clones take approximately 0.12%. The specimen sequenced was naive CD8+ T cells sorted from blood. J is TRBJ2-1 and V is TRBV27, with TRBD1 matching 8 bases. The receptor's source is a woman aged 25 to 39 in good health. The CDR3 region is CASRDRAYYNEQFF. CDR3 in DNA: TGTGCCAGCAGGGACAGGGCATACTACAATGAGCAGTTCTTC.